This T cell receptor (beta chain) emerged from a study of human T cells and chemical hapten exposure. Study-wide results and limits: Expanded TCRs created a significantly greater count of big CDR3 similarity clusters than controls did.

A single record per CDR3 protein comes from TCRdb applying MiXCR to the RACE reads. Among 50,000 to 80,000 distinct CDR3 sequences listed, about 10% were seen once. Time point noted: patch test 3, about 24 weeks after DPC sensitization. This sample's treatment: therapeutic diphenylcyclopropenone sensitization with weekly scalp DPC. A word on this clonotype: As yet, its antigen is unknown.

Per the germline V gene, CDR1 is SGHTA and CDR2 is FQGNSA. This CDR3 is built from 15 residues. Trimming removed 4 bases at V and 8 bases at J, with 20 bases between. This material consisted of whole blood, taken in connection with sensitization to the hapten diphenylcyclopropenone (DPC). The receptor was derived from a woman in her twenties or thirties with alopecia areata. Some clones in this sample may be carry-over from other donors' samples. The chain uses TRBV7-2 and TRBJ1-2; no firm D call. The CDR3 coding sequence is TGTGCCAGCAGCTCACCTGGACCCGCCCGACGAGGCTACACCTTC. Translated, it gives CASSSPGPARRGYTF.